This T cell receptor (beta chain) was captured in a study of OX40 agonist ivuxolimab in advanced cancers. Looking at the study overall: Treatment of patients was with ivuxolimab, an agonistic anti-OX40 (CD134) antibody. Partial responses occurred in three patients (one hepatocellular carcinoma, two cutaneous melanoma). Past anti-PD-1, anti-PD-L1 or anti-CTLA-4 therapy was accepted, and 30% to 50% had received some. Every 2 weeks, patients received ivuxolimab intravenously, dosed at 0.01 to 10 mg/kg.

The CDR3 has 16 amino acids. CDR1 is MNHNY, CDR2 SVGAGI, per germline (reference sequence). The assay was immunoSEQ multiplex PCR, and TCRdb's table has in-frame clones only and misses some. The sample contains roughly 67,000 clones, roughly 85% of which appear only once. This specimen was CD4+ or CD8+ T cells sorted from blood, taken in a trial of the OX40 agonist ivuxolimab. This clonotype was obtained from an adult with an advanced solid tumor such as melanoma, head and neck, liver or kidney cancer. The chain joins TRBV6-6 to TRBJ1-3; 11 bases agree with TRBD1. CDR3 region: CATQGRDRGSGNTIYF. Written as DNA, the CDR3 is TGTGCGACCCAAGGCCGGGACAGGGGGTCTGGAAACACCATATATTTT.